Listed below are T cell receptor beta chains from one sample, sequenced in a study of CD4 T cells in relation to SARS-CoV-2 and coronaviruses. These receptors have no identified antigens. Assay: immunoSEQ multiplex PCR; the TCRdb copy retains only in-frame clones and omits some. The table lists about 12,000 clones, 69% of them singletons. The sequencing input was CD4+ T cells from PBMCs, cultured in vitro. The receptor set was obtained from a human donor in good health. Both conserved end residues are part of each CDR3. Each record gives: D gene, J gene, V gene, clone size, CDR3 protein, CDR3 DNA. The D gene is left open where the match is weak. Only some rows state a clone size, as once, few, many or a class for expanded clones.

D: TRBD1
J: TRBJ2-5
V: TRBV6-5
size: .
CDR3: CASSYSTGGGGETQYF
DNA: TGTGCCAGCAGTTACTCGACAGGGGGCGGAGGAGAGACCCAGTACTTC

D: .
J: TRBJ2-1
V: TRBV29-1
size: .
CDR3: CSVESSGSNEQFF
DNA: TGCAGCGTTGAGTCTTCAGGGAGCAATGAGCAGTTCTTC

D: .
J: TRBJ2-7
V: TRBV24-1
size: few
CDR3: CATSDLTTGYEQYF
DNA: TGTGCCACCAGTGATTTAACGACAGGATATGAGCAGTACTTC

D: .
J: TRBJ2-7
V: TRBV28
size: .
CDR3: CASSPRLGPGSYEQYF
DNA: TGTGCCAGCAGTCCCCGCTTGGGACCTGGGTCCTACGAGCAGTACTTC

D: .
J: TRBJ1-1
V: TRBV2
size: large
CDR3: CASSELWPRAFF
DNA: TGTGCCAGCAGTGAATTGTGGCCTCGGGCTTTCTTT

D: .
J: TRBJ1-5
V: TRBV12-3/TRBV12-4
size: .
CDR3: CASSLNAPERQHF
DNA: TGTGCCAGCAGTTTAAACGCCCCTGAGCGCCAGCATTTT

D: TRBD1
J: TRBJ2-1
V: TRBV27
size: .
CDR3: CASSPVGRGYNNEQFF
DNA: TGTGCCAGCAGTCCCGTTGGCAGGGGGTATAACAATGAGCAGTTCTTC

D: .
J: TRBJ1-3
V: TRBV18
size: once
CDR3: CASSPPNAGSGNTIYF
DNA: TGTGCCAGCTCACCACCCAACGCTGGCTCTGGAAACACCATATATTTT

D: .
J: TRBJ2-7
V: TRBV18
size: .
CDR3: CASSPSGQSSEQYF
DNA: TGTGCCAGCTCACCTTCTGGGCAATCCTCCGAGCAGTACTTC

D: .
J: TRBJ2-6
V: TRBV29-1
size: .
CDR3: CSVDDGGPGTARSGANVLTF
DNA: TGCAGCGTTGATGACGGGGGACCCGGGACTGCGAGATCTGGGGCCAACGTCCTGACTTTC

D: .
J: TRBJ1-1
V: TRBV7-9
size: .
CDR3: CASSLGGVSTEAFF
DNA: TGTGCCAGCAGCTTAGGAGGGGTATCCACTGAAGCTTTCTTT

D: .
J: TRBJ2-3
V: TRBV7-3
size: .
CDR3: CASSPPGRSTDTQYF
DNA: TGTGCCAGCAGCCCACCGGGACGGAGCACAGATACGCAGTATTTT

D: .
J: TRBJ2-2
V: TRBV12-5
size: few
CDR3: CASLFNTGELFF
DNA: TGTGCTAGTCTTTTTAACACCGGGGAGCTGTTTTTT

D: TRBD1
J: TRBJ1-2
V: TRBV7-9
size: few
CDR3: CASSRSDRLNYGYTF
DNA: TGTGCCAGCAGCCGATCGGACAGGCTAAACTATGGCTACACCTTC

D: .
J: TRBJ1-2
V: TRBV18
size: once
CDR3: CASSPTTAYGYTF
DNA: TGTGCCAGCTCACCAACGACAGCCTATGGCTACACCTTC

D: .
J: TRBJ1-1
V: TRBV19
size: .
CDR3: CASTINWAGANTEAFF
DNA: TGTGCCAGTACCATCAACTGGGCGGGGGCGAACACTGAAGCTTTCTTT

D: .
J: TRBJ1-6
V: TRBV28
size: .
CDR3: CASTRPTNSPLHF
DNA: TGTGCCAGCACCCGGCCTACTAATTCACCCCTCCACTTT

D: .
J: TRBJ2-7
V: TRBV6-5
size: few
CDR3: CASSRTQTSSYEQYF
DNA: TGTGCCAGCAGTCGGACCCAGACCAGCTCCTACGAGCAGTACTTC

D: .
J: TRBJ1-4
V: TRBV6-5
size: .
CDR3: CASSQESGEKLFF
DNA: TGTGCCAGCAGCCAGGAAAGCGGCGAAAAACTGTTTTTT

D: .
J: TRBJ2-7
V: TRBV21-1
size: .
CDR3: CASSESFPGERKYYEQYF
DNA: TGTGCCAGCAGCGAAAGTTTCCCCGGGGAGCGGAAATACTACGAGCAGTACTTC

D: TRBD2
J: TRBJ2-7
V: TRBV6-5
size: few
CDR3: CASKDGGSEQYF
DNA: TGTGCCAGCAAGGACGGGGGGTCCGAGCAGTACTTC

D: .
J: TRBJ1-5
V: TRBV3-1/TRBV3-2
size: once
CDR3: CASSARTEKNQPQHF
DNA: TGTGCCAGCAGCGCCCGGACAGAAAAGAATCAGCCCCAGCATTTT

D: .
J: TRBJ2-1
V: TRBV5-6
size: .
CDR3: CASSLDSAGHYNEQFF
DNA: TGTGCCAGCAGCTTGGACTCAGCGGGACACTACAATGAGCAGTTCTTC

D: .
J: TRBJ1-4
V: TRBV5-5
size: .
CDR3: CASSLGSGFNEKLFF
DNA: TGTGCCAGCAGCTTGGGGTCGGGTTTTAATGAAAAACTGTTTTTT

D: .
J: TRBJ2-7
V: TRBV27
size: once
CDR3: CASSRVLFSEQYF
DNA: TGTGCCAGCAGTCGCGTGTTATTTAGCGAGCAGTACTTC

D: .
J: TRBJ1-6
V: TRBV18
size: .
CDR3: CASSPNLRSPLHF
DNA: TGTGCCAGCTCACCCAATCTCCGATCGCCCCTCCACTTT

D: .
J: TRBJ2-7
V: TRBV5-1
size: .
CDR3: CASSLAASAPSYEQYF
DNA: TGCGCCAGCAGCTTGGCGGCTAGCGCACCCTCCTACGAGCAGTACTTC

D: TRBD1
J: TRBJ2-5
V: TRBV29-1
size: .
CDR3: CSGYRGSRETQYF
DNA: TGCAGCGGCTACAGGGGGTCACGGGAGACCCAGTACTTC

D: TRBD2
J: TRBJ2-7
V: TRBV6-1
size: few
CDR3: CASRSTSGFYEQYF
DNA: TGTGCCAGCAGGTCGACTAGCGGGTTTTACGAGCAGTACTTC

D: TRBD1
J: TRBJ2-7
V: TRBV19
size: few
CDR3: CASSSGTETKSYEQYF
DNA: TGTGCCAGTAGCTCCGGGACAGAAACGAAGTCCTACGAGCAGTACTTC

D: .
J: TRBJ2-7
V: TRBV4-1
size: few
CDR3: CASSQVTGGVRYEQYF
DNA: TGCGCCAGCAGCCAAGTAACCGGGGGTGTGAGGTACGAGCAGTACTTC

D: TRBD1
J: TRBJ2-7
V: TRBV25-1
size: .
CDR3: CASSVDRVPYEQYF
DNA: TGTGCCAGCAGTGTGGACAGGGTACCCTACGAGCAGTACTTC

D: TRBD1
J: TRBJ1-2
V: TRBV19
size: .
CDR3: CASSMGTDLNYGYTF
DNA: TGTGCCAGTAGTATGGGGACAGATTTAAACTATGGCTACACCTTC

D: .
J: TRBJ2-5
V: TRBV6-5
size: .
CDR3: CASSPQGIETQYF
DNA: TGTGCCAGCAGCCCACAGGGTATAGAGACCCAGTACTTC

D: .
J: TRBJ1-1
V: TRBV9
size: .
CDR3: CASSVAAMNTEAFF
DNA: TGTGCCAGCAGCGTAGCAGCGATGAACACTGAAGCTTTCTTT

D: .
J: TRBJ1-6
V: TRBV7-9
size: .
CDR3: CASSLRDLNNSPLHF
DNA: TGTGCCAGCAGCCTTCGGGACCTCAATAATTCACCCCTCCACTTT

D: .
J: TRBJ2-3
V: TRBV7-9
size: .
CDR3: CASSHSGHTTDTQYF
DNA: TGTGCCAGCAGTCACTCGGGCCACACTACAGATACGCAGTATTTT

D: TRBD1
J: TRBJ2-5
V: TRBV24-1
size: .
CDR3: CATSGDRGHEETQYF
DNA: TGTGCCACCAGTGGGGACAGGGGTCATGAGGAGACCCAGTACTTC

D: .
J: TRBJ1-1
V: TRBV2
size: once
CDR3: CASSRGMNTEAFF
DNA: TGTGCCAGCTCACGGGGAATGAACACTGAAGCTTTCTTT

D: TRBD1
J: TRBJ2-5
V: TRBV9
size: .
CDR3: CASSATGGAGETQYF
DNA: TGTGCCAGCAGCGCTACAGGGGGCGCGGGGGAGACCCAGTACTTC

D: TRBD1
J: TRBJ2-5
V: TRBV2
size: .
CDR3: CASRTGQRWETQYF
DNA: TGTGCCAGCAGGACGGGACAGCGCTGGGAGACCCAGTACTTC

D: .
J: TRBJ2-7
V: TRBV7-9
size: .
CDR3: CASSSGQISYEQYF
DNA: TGTGCCAGCAGCTCGGGACAAATCTCCTACGAGCAGTACTTC

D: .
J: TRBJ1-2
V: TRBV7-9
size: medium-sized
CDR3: CASSKPTDYGYTF
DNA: TGTGCCAGCAGCAAGCCTACAGACTATGGCTACACCTTC

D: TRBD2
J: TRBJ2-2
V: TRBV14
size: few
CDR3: CASSQIHSGGTGELFF
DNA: TGTGCCAGCAGCCAAATTCATAGCGGGGGCACCGGGGAGCTGTTTTTT

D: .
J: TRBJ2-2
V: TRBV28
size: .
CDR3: CASSFHLWGPNTGELFF
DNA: TGTGCCAGCAGTTTCCATCTCTGGGGACCAAACACCGGGGAGCTGTTTTTT

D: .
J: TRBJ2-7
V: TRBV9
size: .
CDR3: CASSVGGVAYEQYF
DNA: TGTGCCAGCAGCGTAGGTGGGGTTGCGTACGAGCAGTACTTC

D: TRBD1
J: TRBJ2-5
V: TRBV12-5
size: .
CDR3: CASGLGQGETQYF
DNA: TGTGCTAGTGGTTTGGGACAGGGGGAGACCCAGTACTTC

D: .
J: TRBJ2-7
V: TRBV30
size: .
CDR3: CAWSGQWGRGYEQYF
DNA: TGTGCCTGGAGTGGGCAGTGGGGCAGGGGCTACGAGCAGTACTTC

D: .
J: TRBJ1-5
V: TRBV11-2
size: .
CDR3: CASSQNRGNQPQHF
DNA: TGTGCCAGCAGCCAAAACCGGGGTAATCAGCCCCAGCATTTT

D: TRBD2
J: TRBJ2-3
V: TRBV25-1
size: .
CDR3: CASSPGLAGLLPDTQYF
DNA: TGTGCCAGCAGTCCGGGACTAGCGGGGTTACTTCCAGATACGCAGTATTTT

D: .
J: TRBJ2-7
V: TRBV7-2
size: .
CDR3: CASAVEGLASSYEQYF
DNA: TGTGCCAGCGCCGTCGAAGGGTTGGCTTCCTCCTACGAGCAGTACTTC

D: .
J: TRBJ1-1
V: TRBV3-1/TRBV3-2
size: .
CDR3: CASSRTSQGPEAFF
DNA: TGTGCCAGCAGCCGAACCTCGCAGGGCCCTGAAGCTTTCTTT

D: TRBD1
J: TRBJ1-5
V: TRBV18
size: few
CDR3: CASSTGTAGLNQPQHF
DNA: TGTGCCAGCTCAACCGGGACAGCGGGACTCAATCAGCCCCAGCATTTT

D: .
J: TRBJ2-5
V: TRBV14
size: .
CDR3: CASSQDWGAGETQYF
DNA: TGTGCCAGCAGCCAAGATTGGGGGGCGGGGGAGACCCAGTACTTC

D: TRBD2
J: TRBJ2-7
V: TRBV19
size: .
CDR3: CASNVAGGHEQYF
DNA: TGTGCCAGTAACGTAGCGGGAGGCCACGAGCAGTACTTC

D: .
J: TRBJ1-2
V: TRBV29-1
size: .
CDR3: CSVGSVGGYGYTF
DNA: TGCAGCGTTGGCTCCGTGGGGGGTTATGGCTACACCTTC

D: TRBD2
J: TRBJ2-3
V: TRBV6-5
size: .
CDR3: CASRPLADTDTQYF
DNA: TGTGCCAGCAGGCCACTAGCGGATACAGATACGCAGTATTTT